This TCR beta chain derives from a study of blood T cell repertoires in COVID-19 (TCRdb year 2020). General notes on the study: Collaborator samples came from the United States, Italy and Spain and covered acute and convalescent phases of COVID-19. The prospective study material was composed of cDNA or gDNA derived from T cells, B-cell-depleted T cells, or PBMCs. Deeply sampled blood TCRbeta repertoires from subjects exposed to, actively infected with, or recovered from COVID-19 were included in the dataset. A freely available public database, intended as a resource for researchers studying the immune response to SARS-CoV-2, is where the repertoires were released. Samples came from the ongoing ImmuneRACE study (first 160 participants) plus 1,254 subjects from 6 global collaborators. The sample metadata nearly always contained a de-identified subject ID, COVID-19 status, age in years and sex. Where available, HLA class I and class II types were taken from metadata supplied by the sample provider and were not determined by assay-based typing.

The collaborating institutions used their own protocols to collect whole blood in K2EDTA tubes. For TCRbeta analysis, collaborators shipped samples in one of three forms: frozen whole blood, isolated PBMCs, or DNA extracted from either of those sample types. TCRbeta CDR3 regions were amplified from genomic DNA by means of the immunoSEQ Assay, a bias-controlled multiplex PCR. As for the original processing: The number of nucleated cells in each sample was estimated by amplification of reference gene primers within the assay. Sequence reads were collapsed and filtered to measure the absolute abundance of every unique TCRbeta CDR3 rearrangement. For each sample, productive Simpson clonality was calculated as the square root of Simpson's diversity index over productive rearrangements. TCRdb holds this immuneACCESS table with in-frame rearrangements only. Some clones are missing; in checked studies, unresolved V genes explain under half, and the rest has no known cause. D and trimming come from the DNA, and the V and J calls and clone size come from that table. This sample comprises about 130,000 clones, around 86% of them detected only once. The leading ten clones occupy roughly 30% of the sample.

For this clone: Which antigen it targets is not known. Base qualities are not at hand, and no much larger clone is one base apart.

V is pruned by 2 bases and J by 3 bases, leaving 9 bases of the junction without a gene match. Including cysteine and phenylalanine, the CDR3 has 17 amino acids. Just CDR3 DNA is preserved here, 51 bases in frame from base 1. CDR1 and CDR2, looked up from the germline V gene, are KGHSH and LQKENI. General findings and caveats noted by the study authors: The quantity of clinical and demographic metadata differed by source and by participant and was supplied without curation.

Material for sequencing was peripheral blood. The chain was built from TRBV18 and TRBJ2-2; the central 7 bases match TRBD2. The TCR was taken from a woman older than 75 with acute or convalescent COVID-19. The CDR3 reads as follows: CASSPGRGSVDTGELFF. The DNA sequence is TGTGCCAGCTCACCAGGGAGGGGATCGGTGGACACCGGGGAGCTGTTTTTT.